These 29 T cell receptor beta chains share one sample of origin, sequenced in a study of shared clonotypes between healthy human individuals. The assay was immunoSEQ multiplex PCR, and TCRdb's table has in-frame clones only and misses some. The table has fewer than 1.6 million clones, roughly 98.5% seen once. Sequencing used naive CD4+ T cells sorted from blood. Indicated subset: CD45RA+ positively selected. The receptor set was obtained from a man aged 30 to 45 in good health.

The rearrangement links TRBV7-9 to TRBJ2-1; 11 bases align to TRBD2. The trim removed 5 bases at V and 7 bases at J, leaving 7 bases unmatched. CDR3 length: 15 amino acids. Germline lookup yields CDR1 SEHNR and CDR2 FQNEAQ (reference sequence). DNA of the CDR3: TGTGCCAGCAGCGGAGAGTGGACTAGCGGGAATGAGCAGTTCTTC. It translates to CASSGEWTSGNEQFF.

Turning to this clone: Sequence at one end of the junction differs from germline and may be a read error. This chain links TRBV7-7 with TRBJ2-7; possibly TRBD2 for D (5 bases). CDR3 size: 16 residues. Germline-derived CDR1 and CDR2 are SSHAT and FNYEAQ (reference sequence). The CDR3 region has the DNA TGTGCTAGCAGCATAGGTAACGGGGATCCCCCCTACGAGCAGTACTTC. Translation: CASSIGNGDPPYEQYF.

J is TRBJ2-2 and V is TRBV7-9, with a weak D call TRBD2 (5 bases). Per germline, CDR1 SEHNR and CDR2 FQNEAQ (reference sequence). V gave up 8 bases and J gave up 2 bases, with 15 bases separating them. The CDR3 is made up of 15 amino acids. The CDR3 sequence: CASPSGNPNTGELFF. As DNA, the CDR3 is TGTGCCAGCCCAAGCGGTAACCCAAACACCGGGGAGCTGTTTTTT.

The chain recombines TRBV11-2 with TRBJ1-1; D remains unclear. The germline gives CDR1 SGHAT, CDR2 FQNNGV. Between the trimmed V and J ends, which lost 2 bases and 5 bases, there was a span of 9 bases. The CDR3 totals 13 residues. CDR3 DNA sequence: TGTGCCAGCAGCTTATATCGGAGGACTGAAGCTTTCTTT. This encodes CASSLYRRTEAFF.

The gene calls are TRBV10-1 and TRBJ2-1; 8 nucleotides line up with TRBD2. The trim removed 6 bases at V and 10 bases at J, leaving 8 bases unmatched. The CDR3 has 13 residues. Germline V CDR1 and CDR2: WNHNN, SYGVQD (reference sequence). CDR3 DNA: TGCGCCAGCAGCTTGGGACTAGTGGGAGAGCAGTTCTTC. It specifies CASSLGLVGEQFF.

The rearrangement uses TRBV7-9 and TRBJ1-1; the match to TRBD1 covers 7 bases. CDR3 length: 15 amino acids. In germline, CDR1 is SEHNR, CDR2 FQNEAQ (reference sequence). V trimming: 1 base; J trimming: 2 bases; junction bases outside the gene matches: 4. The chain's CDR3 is CASSLGQGGNTEAFF. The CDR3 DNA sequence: TGTGCCAGCAGCTTAGGGCAGGGGGGAAACACTGAAGCTTTCTTT.

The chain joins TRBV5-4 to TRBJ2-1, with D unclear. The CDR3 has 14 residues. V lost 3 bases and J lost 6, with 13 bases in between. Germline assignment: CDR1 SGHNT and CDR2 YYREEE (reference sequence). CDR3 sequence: CASSWDVSSNEQFF. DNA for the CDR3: TGTGCCAGCAGCTGGGATGTTAGCAGCAATGAGCAGTTCTTC. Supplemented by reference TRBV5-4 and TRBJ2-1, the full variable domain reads ETGVTQSPTHLIKTRGQQVTLRCSSQSGHNTVSWYQQALGQGPQFIFQYYREEENGRGNFPPRFSGLQFPNYSSELNVNALELDDSALYLCASSWDVSSNEQFFGPGTRLTVL.

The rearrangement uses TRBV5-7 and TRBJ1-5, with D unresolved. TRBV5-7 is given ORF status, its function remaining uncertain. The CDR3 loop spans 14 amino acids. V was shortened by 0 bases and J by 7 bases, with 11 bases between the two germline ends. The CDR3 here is CASSLGSLRQPQHF. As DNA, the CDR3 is TGTGCCAGCAGCTTGGGGAGCCTGCGGCAGCCCCAGCATTTT.

The DNA of the CDR3 is TGTGCCAGCTCACCACTTCCCGCAGGCAGAAGCTCCTACAATGAGCAGTTCTTC. Encoded protein: CASSPLPAGRSSYNEQFF. The chain links TRBV18 to TRBJ2-1; D not certain. Per the germline V gene, CDR1 is KGHSH and CDR2 is LQKENI. The CDR3 covers 18 residues. Trimming stripped 1 base from V and 0 bases from J, with 16 bases between.

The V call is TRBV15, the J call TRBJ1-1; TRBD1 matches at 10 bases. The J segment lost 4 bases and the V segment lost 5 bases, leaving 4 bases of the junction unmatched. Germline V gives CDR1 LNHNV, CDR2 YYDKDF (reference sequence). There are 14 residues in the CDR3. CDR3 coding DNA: TGTGCCACCAGCTGGGACAGGGGTATCACTGAAGCTTTCTTT. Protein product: CATSWDRGITEAFF. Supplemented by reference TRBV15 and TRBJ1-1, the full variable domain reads DAMVIQNPRYQVTQFGKPVTLSCSQTLNHNVMYWYQQKSSQAPKLLFHYYDKDFNNEADTPDNFQSRRPNTSFCFLDIRSPGLGDTAMYLCATSWDRGITEAFFGQGTRLTVV.

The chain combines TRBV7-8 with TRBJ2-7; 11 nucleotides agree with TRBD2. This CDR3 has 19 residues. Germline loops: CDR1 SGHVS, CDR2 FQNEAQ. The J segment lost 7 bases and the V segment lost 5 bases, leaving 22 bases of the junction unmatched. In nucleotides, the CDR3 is TGTGCCAGCAGCAAGACCGGTATTAATAGCGGGAGGGCCGGGCAGGAGCAGTACTTC. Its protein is CASSKTGINSGRAGQEQYF.

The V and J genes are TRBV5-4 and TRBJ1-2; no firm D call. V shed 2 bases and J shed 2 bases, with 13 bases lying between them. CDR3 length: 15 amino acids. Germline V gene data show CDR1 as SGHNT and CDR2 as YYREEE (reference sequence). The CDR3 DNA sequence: TGTGCCAGCAGCTTCTGGGGAAGGGCCAACTATGGCTACACCTTC. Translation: CASSFWGRANYGYTF. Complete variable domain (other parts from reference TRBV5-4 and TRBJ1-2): ETGVTQSPTHLIKTRGQQVTLRCSSQSGHNTVSWYQQALGQGPQFIFQYYREEENGRGNFPPRFSGLQFPNYSSELNVNALELDDSALYLCASSFWGRANYGYTFGSGTRLTVV.

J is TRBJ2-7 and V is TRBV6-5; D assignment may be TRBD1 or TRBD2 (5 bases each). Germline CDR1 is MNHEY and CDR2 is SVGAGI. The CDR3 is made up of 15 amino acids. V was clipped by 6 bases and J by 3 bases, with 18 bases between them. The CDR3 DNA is TGTGCCAGCAGACCGGGGCCGAACACGGTCTACGAGCAGTACTTC. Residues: CASRPGPNTVYEQYF.

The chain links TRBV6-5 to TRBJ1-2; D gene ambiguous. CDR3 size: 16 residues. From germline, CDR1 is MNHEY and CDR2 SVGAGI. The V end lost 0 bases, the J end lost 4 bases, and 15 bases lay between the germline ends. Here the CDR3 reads CASSYSGISVTYGYTF. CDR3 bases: TGTGCCAGCAGTTACTCGGGCATCTCTGTTACCTATGGCTACACCTTC.

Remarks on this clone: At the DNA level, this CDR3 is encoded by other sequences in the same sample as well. The CDR3 bases are TGTGCCAGCAGCACGGACAGGGGAAATCAGCCCCAGCATTTT. Encoded protein: CASSTDRGNQPQHF. V and J are TRBV7-2 and TRBJ1-5; 9 nucleotides match TRBD1. There are 14 residues in the CDR3. With 5 bases clipped from V and 4 bases from J, the junction kept 3 bases outside the gene matches. The germline CDR1 and CDR2 sequences are SGHTA and FQGNSA. Full variable domain (outside the CDR3, taken from reference TRBV7-2 and TRBJ1-5): GAGVSQSPSNKVTEKGKDVELRCDPISGHTALYWYRQSLGQGLEFLIYFQGNSAPDKSGLPSDRFSAERTGGSVSTLTIQRTQQEDSAVYLCASSTDRGNQPQHFGDGTRLSIL.

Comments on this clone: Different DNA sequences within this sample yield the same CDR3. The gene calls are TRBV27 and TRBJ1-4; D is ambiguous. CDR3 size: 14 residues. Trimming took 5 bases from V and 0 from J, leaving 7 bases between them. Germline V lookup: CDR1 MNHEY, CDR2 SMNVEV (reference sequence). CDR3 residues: CASSRFATNEKLFF. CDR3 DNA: TGTGCCAGCAGTAGATTTGCAACTAATGAAAAACTGTTTTTT.

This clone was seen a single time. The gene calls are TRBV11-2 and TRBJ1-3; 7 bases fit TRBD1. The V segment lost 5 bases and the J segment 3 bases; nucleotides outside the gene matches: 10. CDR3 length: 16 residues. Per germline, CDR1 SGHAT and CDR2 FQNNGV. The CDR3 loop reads CASSAIRQGGGNTIYF. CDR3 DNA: TGTGCCAGCAGCGCAATAAGACAGGGAGGTGGAAACACCATATATTTT.

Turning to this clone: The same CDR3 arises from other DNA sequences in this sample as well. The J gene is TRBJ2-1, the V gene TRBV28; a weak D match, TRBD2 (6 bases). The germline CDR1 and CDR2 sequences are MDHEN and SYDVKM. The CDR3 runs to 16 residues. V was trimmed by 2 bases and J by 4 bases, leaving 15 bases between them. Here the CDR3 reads CASSLRQGLGYNEQFF. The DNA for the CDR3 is TGTGCCAGCAGTTTACGCCAGGGACTGGGTTACAATGAGCAGTTCTTC. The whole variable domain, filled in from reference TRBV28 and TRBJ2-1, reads DVKVTQSSRYLVKRTGEKVFLECVQDMDHENMFWYRQDPGLGLRLIYFSYDVKMKEKGDIPEGYSVSREKKERFSLILESASTNQTSMYLCASSLRQGLGYNEQFFGPGTRLTVL.

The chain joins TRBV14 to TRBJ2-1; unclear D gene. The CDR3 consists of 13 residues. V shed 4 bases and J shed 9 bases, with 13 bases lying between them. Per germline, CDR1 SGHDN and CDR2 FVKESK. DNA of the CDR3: TGTGCCAGCAGCCCCCGAATGGTGGGTGAGCAGTTCTTC. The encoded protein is CASSPRMVGEQFF.

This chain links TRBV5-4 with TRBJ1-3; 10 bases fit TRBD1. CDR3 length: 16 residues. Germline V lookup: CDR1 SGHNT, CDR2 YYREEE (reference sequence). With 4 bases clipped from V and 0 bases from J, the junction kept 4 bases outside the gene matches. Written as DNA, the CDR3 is TGTGCCAGCAGCATAGGGACAGGGGACTCTGGAAACACCATATATTTT. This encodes CASSIGTGDSGNTIYF.

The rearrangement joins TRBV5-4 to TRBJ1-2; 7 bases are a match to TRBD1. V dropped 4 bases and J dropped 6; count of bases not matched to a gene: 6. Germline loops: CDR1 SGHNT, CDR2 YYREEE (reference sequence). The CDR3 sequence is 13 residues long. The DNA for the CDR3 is TGTGCCAGCAGCCCTACTGGACAGGATGGCTACACCTTC. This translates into CASSPTGQDGYTF.

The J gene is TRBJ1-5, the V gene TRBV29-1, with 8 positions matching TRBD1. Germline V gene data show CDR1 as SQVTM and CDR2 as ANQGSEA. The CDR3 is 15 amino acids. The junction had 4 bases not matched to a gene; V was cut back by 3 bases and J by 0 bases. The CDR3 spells CSVDTGTGSNQPQHF. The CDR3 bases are TGCAGCGTTGACACCGGGACAGGTAGCAATCAGCCCCAGCATTTT.

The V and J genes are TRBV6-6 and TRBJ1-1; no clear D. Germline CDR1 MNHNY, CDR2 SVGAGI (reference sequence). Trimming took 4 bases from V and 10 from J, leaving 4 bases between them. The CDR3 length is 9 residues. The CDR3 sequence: CASSSGAFF. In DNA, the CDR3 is TGTGCCAGCAGTTCCGGAGCTTTCTTT.

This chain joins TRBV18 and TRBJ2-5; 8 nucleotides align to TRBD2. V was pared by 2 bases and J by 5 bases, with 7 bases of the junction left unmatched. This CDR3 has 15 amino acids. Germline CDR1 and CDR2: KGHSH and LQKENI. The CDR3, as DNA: TGTGCCAGCTCACCATCCAGCGGGAGTCGGGAGACCCAGTACTTC. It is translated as CASSPSSGSRETQYF.

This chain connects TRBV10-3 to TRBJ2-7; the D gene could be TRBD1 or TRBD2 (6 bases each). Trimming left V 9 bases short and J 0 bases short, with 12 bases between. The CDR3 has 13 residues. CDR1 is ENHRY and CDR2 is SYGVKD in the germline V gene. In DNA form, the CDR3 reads TGTGCCATGGGGGGCACCTCCTCCTACGAGCAGTACTTC. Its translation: CAMGGTSSYEQYF.

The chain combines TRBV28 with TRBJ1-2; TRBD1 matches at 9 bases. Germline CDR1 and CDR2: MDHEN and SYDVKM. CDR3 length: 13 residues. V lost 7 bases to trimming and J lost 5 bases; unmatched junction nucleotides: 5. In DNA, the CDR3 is TGTGCCAGCAACAGGGGGCTTGGGTATGGCTACACCTTC. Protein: CASNRGLGYGYTF.

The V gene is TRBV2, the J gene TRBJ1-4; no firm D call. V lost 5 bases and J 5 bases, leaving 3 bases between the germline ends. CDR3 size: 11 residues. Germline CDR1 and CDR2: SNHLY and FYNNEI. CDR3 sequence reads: CASSPNEKLFF. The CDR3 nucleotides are TGTGCCAGCAGTCCAAATGAAAAACTGTTTTTT. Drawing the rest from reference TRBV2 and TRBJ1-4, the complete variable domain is EPEVTQTPSHQVTQMGQEVILRCVPISNHLYFYWYRQILGQKVEFLVSFYNNEISEKSEIFDDQFSVERPDGSNFTLKIRSTKLEDSAMYFCASSPNEKLFFGSGTQLSVL.

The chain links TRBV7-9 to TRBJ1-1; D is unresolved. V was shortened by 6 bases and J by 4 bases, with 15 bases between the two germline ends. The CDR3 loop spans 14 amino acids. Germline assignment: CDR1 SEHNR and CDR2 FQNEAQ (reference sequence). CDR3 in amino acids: CASSQSRSPTEAFF. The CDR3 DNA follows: TGTGCCAGCAGTCAGAGTAGGAGCCCCACTGAAGCTTTCTTT.

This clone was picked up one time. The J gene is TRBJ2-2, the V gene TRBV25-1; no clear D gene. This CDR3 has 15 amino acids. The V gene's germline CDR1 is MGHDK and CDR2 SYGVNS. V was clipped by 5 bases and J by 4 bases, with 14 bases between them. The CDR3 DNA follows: TGTGCCAGCAGTAGGGCCAGCCCGGGCACCGGGGAGCTGTTTTTT. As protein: CASSRASPGTGELFF. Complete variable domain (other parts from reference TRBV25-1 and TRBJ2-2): EADIYQTPRYLVIGTGKKITLECSQTMGHDKMYWYQQDPGMELHLIHYSYGVNSTEKGDLSSESTVSRIRTEHFPLTLESARPSHTSQYLCASSRASPGTGELFFGEGSRLTVL.